This record covers a single T cell receptor (beta chain). This specimen comes from a study of spatial heterogeneity in lung cancer. The time point is: blood at routine non-recurrence follow-up after resection. Tumor, nontumor lung or frozen PBMC supplied whole RNA, sequenced without sorting. V lost 3 bases and J lost 7; bases outside the gene matches: 3. CDR1 and CDR2 (germline): MNHEY, SVGAGI. The CDR3 spans 13 residues. TCRdb passed the 5' RACE reads through MiXCR, listing each CDR3 protein once. The table has around 110,000 distinct CDR3 sequences, approximately 12% seen once. The receptor was isolated from a male donor with early-stage non-small cell lung cancer. The gene calls are TRBV6-5 and TRBJ1-5; 7 nucleotides agree with TRBD1. Here the sequenced sample was PBMCs, taken at follow-up. The CDR3 DNA follows: TGTGCCAGCAGTTATGACAGGGACCAGCCCCAGCATTTT. Encoded protein: CASSYDRDQPQHF.